One and the same sample provided the 28 T cell receptor beta chains below, sequenced in a study of Ad26.COV2.S vaccination and SARS-CoV-2 variants (dated by TCRdb to the early 2020s). The treatment or condition label for this specimen denotes: roughly 18 received Ad26.COV2.S at low or high dose, single or two shots; 5 received placebo; per-sample allocation not given. Repertoires of vaccine and placebo recipients were sequenced from samples collected on day 63 after the first injection. Library creation used the immunoSEQ multiplex PCR assay. Sourced from immuneACCESS, this table was stored by TCRdb with only in-frame sequences that have V and J called. A share of the clones is absent; for the studies checked, an unresolved V gene accounts for under half, and the remainder has no known explanation. For this sample there are around 300,000 clones; roughly 90% appear just once. 6.4% of the sample is in the top ten clones.

The sequencing here drew on peripheral blood, taken in a trial of Ad26.COV2.S vaccine versus placebo. The receptor source for this set is a person aged 18-60 years who received the Ad26.COV2.S COVID-19 vaccine or a placebo.

The chain couples TRBV9 to TRBJ2-1, with 11 bases identical to TRBD2. There are 15 residues in the CDR3. Germline CDR1 reads SGDLS; CDR2 reads YYNGEE. V gave up 0 bases and J gave up 7 bases; unmatched junction bases: 3. CDR3 sequence (DNA): TGTGCCAGCAGCGTAGCGACTAGCGGGAAGAATGAGCAGTTCTTC. It codes for CASSVATSGKNEQFF.

J is TRBJ2-7 and V is TRBV15, with TRBD2 matching 7 bases. Germline loops: CDR1 LNHNV, CDR2 YYDKDF (reference sequence). V lost 1 base and J lost 7; bases outside the gene matches: 13. CDR3 length: 16 amino acids. CDR3 DNA: TGTGCCACCAGCAGAGCGGCGGGAGTTCGGTTGGAAGAGCAGTACTTC. This translates into CATSRAAGVRLEEQYF.

V is TRBV6-6 and J is TRBJ1-2; the D gene is possibly TRBD1 (6 bases). The CDR3 totals 13 residues. The V end was cut by 5 bases, the J end by 2 bases, with 9 bases between. The germline V gene has CDR1 MNHNY and CDR2 SVGAGI (reference sequence). The CDR3 is CASSLDSNYGYTF. The DNA of the CDR3 is TGTGCCAGCAGTCTGGACAGCAACTATGGCTACACCTTC.

The V and J genes are TRBV5-3 and TRBJ1-6; 7 nucleotides match TRBD1. TRBV5-3 is reported as an ORF; its role is uncertain. CDR3 size: 15 residues. V lost 2 bases to trimming and J lost 8 bases; unmatched junction nucleotides: 7. The DNA for the CDR3 is TGTGCCAGAAGCTTTGCAGGGGGTTGGGATTCACCCCTCCACTTT. It codes for CARSFAGGWDSPLHF.

The V call is TRBV7-9, the J call TRBJ1-1, with no clear D. V lost 1 base and J lost 7, with 13 bases in between. The V gene's germline CDR1 is SEHNR and CDR2 FQNEAQ (reference sequence). This CDR3 comprises 14 residues. DNA of the CDR3: TGTGCCAGCAGCTTAGAGTCGATCATGAATGAAGCTTTCTTT. Translation: CASSLESIMNEAFF.

This clone was recorded only once. An end of the junction does not agree with germline; a read error may underlie this. The chain has TRBV5-4 and TRBJ1-1; D call uncertain. This CDR3 comprises 14 residues. Germline loops: CDR1 SGHNT, CDR2 YYREEE (reference sequence). The CDR3 reads CASGFGNMNTEAFF. CDR3 bases: TGTGCCAGCGGCTTTGGAAACATGAACACTGAAGCTTTCTTT.

The chain employs TRBV7-3 and TRBJ2-6, with D maybe TRBD1 (6 bases). V dropped 5 bases and J dropped 1 base, with 18 bases sitting between them. The CDR3 has 18 residues. From germline, CDR1 is SGHTA and CDR2 FQGTGA. CDR3 DNA: TGTGCCAGCAGCAGTGGAATGGGGGCTTATTCTGGGGCCAACGTCCTGACTTTC. Translated: CASSSGMGAYSGANVLTF.

V is TRBV12-3 or TRBV12-4 and J is TRBJ2-5; no clear D. Trimming shortened V by 1 base and J by 2 bases, and 5 bases separated the two germline ends. This CDR3 is 13 amino acids long. CDR3: CASSLGGQETQYF. DNA for the CDR3: TGTGCCAGCAGTTTAGGGGGACAAGAGACCCAGTACTTC.

The chain employs TRBV27 and TRBJ1-4, with D possibly being TRBD1 (5 bases). Trimming took 4 bases from V and 8 from J, leaving 8 bases between them. The CDR3 runs 12 residues. Per germline, CDR1 MNHEY and CDR2 SMNVEV (reference sequence). The CDR3 spells CASSSWGEKLFF. Written as DNA, the CDR3 is TGTGCCAGCAGTTCTTGGGGCGAAAAACTGTTTTTT.

This clone was counted a few times. The chain recombines TRBV19 with TRBJ2-1; TRBD1 aligns across 11 bases. V lost 4 bases and J lost 0; bases outside the gene matches: 2. The CDR3 length is 16 residues. In germline, CDR1 is LNHDA, CDR2 SQIVND (reference sequence). CDR3 sequence: CASSRDRGSSYNEQFF. CDR3 bases: TGTGCCAGTAGTAGGGACAGGGGGAGCTCCTACAATGAGCAGTTCTTC.

The chain uses TRBV9 and TRBJ1-2; unclear D gene. The germline gives CDR1 SGDLS, CDR2 YYNGEE. CDR3 length: 15 amino acids. V was trimmed by 3 bases and J by 5 bases, leaving 17 bases between them. The CDR3, as DNA: TGTGCCAGCAGCGCCGACACGTCGGCCATGTATGGCTACACCTTC. Residues: CASSADTSAMYGYTF.

V and J are TRBV19 and TRBJ2-5; tentatively, D is TRBD1 (5 bases). Deletions cut 3 bases from V and 5 bases from J, with 10 bases between. CDR1 is LNHDA, CDR2 SQIVND, per germline (reference sequence). This CDR3 comprises 13 residues. Written as DNA, the CDR3 is TGTGCCAGTAGTATCCGACAGTCGGAGACCCAGTACTTC. This codes for CASSIRQSETQYF.

There are a few counts of this clone. The rearrangement uses TRBV4-3 and TRBJ2-7, with 9 bases that match TRBD2. The J segment lost 3 bases and the V segment lost 3 bases, leaving 15 bases of the junction unmatched. Per germline, CDR1 LGHNA and CDR2 YSLEER. The length of the CDR3 is 18 residues. CDR3: CASSQALGGSSGNYEQYF. CDR3 nucleotide sequence: TGCGCCAGCAGCCAGGCCCTCGGCGGGTCTAGCGGGAACTACGAGCAGTACTTC.

The J gene is TRBJ1-4, the V gene TRBV6-5; possibly TRBD1 for D (5 bases). The germline V and J ends were trimmed by 8 bases and 8 bases, with 18 bases remaining between them. The CDR3 runs to 14 residues. Germline V lookup: CDR1 MNHEY, CDR2 SVGAGI. Here the CDR3 reads CASADTTGYEKLFF. For the CDR3, the DNA is TGTGCCAGCGCTGACACCACAGGATACGAAAAACTGTTTTTT.

The genes are TRBV7-2 and TRBJ2-1; the D call may be TRBD1 or TRBD2 (6 bases each). V dropped 0 bases and J dropped 9 bases, with 12 bases sitting between them. This CDR3 has 14 residues. Germline values: CDR1 SGHTA, CDR2 FQGNSA. CDR3 amino acids: CASSLAGGRGEQFF. The CDR3 bases are TGTGCCAGCAGCTTAGCGGGGGGCCGGGGTGAGCAGTTCTTC. The variable domain in full, with the rest retrieved from reference TRBV7-2 and TRBJ2-1, is GAGVSQSPSNKVTEKGKDVELRCDPISGHTALYWYRQSLGQGLEFLIYFQGNSAPDKSGLPSDRFSAERTGGSVSTLTIQRTQQEDSAVYLCASSLAGGRGEQFFGPGTRLTVL.

The gene calls are TRBV2 and TRBJ1-2; the D gene is possibly TRBD1 (5 bases). There are 13 residues in the CDR3. Between the trimmed V and J ends, which lost 6 bases and 2 bases, there was a span of 10 bases. From germline, CDR1 is SNHLY and CDR2 FYNNEI. CDR3 sequence: CASSSTGNYGYTF. The DNA for the CDR3 is TGTGCCAGCAGCTCCACAGGCAACTATGGCTACACCTTC.

The J gene is TRBJ1-4, the V gene TRBV5-1; the match to TRBD1 covers 8 bases. The CDR3 runs 14 residues. The germline V gene encodes CDR1 SGHRS and CDR2 YFSETQ. The junction had 6 bases not matched to a gene; V was cut back by 4 bases and J by 7 bases. CDR3 coding DNA: TGCGCCAGCAGCCAAGACAGGGGAGGTGAAAAACTGTTTTTT. Residues: CASSQDRGGEKLFF.

The count of this clone is one. The chain joins TRBV9 to TRBJ2-5, with D perhaps TRBD1 or TRBD2 (5 bases each). Germline V gene data show CDR1 as SGDLS and CDR2 as YYNGEE. V shed 4 bases and J shed 5 bases, with 21 bases lying between them. This CDR3 is 16 amino acids long. Here the CDR3 reads CASSYRDRNSAETQYF. DNA of the CDR3: TGTGCCAGCAGCTACCGGGACCGTAACTCGGCGGAGACCCAGTACTTC.

The CDR3 loop is CAWSSGLNEQFF. The DNA for the CDR3 is TGTGCCTGGAGTTCTGGACTCAATGAGCAGTTCTTC. This chain connects TRBV30 to TRBJ2-1, with D perhaps matching TRBD2 (5 bases). The V gene's germline CDR1 is GTSNPN and CDR2 SVGIG (reference sequence). The CDR3 is 12 amino acids. V was shortened by 2 bases and J by 6 bases, with 8 bases between the two germline ends.

The chain joins TRBV7-9 to TRBJ1-1; TRBD1 matches 7 bases. The CDR3 has 11 amino acids. After removal of 3 bases from V and 11 bases from J, the junction contained 3 bases not matched to a gene. CDR1 and CDR2 (germline): SEHNR, FQNEAQ (reference sequence). CDR3 bases: TGTGCCAGCAGCTTGGGACAGAACGCTTTCTTT. Translated, it gives CASSLGQNAFF. The whole variable domain, filled in from reference TRBV7-9 and TRBJ1-1, reads DTGVSQNPRHKITKRGQNVTFRCDPISEHNRLYWYRQTLGQGPEFLTYFQNEAQLEKSRLLSDRFSAERPKGSFSTLEIQRTEQGDSAMYLCASSLGQNAFFGQGTRLTVV.

DNA for the CDR3: TGTGCCAGCAGTTACGGGACATTCATGAACACTGAAGCTTTCTTT. Residues: CASSYGTFMNTEAFF. The gene calls are TRBV6-5 and TRBJ1-1; the D gene is possibly TRBD1 (6 bases). CDR1 is MNHEY, CDR2 SVGAGI, per germline. V was pared by 2 bases and J by 0 bases, with 10 bases between. The CDR3 covers 15 residues.

The rearrangement joins TRBV5-4 to TRBJ2-3; D remains ambiguous. Germline values: CDR1 SGHNT, CDR2 YYREEE (reference sequence). Trimming pared 5 bases from V and 0 bases from J, leaving 7 bases between. The CDR3 is 13 amino acids. CDR3 residues: CASSWDSTDTQYF. The CDR3, as DNA: TGTGCCAGCAGTTGGGATAGCACAGATACGCAGTATTTT. The full variable domain, completed using reference TRBV5-4 and TRBJ2-3, is ETGVTQSPTHLIKTRGQQVTLRCSSQSGHNTVSWYQQALGQGPQFIFQYYREEENGRGNFPPRFSGLQFPNYSSELNVNALELDDSALYLCASSWDSTDTQYFGPGTRLTVL.

This clone was detected once. The chain carries TRBV7-6 and TRBJ2-3; tentatively, D is TRBD2 (6 bases). Germline lookup yields CDR1 SGHVS and CDR2 FNYEAQ. Between the trimmed V and J ends, which lost 2 bases and 3 bases, there was a span of 18 bases. This CDR3 has 17 residues. The CDR3: CASSLYPTAEGTDTQYF. In DNA, the CDR3 is TGTGCCAGCAGCTTATACCCGACAGCGGAGGGTACAGATACGCAGTATTTT.

This clone came up once. The chain has TRBV29-1 and TRBJ1-1; TRBD1 is a possible D gene (5 bases). CDR1 is SQVTM and CDR2 is ANQGSEA in the germline V gene. The CDR3 runs 13 residues. Deletions cut 5 bases from V and 0 bases from J, with 10 bases between. As DNA, the CDR3 is TGCAGCGTTATGACAGTACTGAACACTGAAGCTTTCTTT. Translated, it gives CSVMTVLNTEAFF. Drawing the rest from reference TRBV29-1 and TRBJ1-1, the complete variable domain is SAVISQKPSRDICQRGTSLTIQCQVDSQVTMMFWYRQQPGQSLTLIATANQGSEATYESGFVIDKFPISRPNLTFSTLTVSNMSPEDSSIYLCSVMTVLNTEAFFGQGTRLTVV.

This chain links TRBV7-7 with TRBJ2-6, with D unresolved. V was pared by 1 base and J by 0 bases, with 4 bases between. The CDR3 covers 15 residues. Germline lookup yields CDR1 SSHAT and CDR2 FNYEAQ (reference sequence). The CDR3 here is CASSLGVSGANVLTF. DNA of the CDR3: TGTGCCAGCAGCTTAGGGGTCTCTGGGGCCAACGTCCTGACTTTC.

The V call is TRBV7-3, the J call TRBJ1-1, with 7 bases fitting TRBD1. Germline V CDR1 and CDR2: SGHTA, FQGTGA. The CDR3 has 14 amino acids. V lost 6 bases, J lost 3 bases, and 7 bases stayed unmatched. CDR3 DNA sequence: TGTGCCAGCAGTCCTGCAGGGGGGGACACTGAAGCTTTCTTT. Its protein is CASSPAGGDTEAFF.

V and J are TRBV29-1 and TRBJ2-6; possibly TRBD2 for D (5 bases). The CDR3 runs to 13 residues. Trimming removed 6 bases from V and 2 bases from J, with 8 bases in between. The germline V gene encodes CDR1 SQVTM and CDR2 ANQGSEA. The CDR3 bases are TGCAGCGTCGGGGTGGCTGGGGCCAACGTCCTGACTTTC. Encoded protein: CSVGVAGANVLTF.

Turning to this clone: This same CDR3 is encoded by further DNA sequences in the sample. This sequence joins TRBV18 and TRBJ2-2; D is ambiguous. The CDR3 is made up of 12 amino acids. Germline CDR1 and CDR2: KGHSH and LQKENI. The V end was cut by 6 bases, the J end by 0 bases, with 2 bases between. The CDR3: CASSPNTGELFF. The CDR3 bases are TGTGCCAGCTCCCCGAACACCGGGGAGCTGTTTTTT. Based on the CDR3 plus reference TRBV18 and TRBJ2-2, the full variable domain is NAGVMQNPRHLVRRRGQEARLRCSPMKGHSHVYWYRQLPEEGLKFMVYLQKENIIDESGMPKERFSAEFPKEGPSILRIQQVVRGDSAAYFCASSPNTGELFFGEGSRLTVL.